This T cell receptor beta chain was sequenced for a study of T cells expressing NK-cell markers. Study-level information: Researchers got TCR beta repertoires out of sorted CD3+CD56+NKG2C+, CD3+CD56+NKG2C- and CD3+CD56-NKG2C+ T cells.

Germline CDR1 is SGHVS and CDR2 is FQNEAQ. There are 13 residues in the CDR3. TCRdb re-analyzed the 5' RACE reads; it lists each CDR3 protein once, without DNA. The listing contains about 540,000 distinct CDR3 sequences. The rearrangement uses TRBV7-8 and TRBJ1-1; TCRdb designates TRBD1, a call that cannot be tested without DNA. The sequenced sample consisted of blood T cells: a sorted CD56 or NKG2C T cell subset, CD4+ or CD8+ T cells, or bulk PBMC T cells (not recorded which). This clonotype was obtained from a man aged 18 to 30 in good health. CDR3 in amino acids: CASSERQGSEAFF.